This T cell receptor beta chain stems from a study of blood T cell repertoires in COVID-19. Study as a whole: Sources were T cells, B-cell-depleted T cells, or PBMCs; the material itself was cDNA or gDNA.

Those enrolled, adults aged about 18 to 89 years, came from 24 US areas. In assigning cohorts, the study relied on participant-reported clinical history. Resolution of symptoms, clearance, or two negative PCRs was present in recovered Cohort 3 donors. V was shortened by 7 bases and J by 4 bases, with 16 bases between the two germline ends. The V gene's germline CDR1 is SNHLY and CDR2 FYNNEI. This CDR3 region has 15 residues. Profiled with immunoSEQ multiplex PCR; TCRdb holds only in-frame clones, not every one. The sample includes some 530,000 clones, approximately 91% of them seen just once. This TCR was recovered from a woman aged 55-69 years who had recovered from COVID-19. Sequences were obtained from PBMCs or T cells enriched from blood (not recorded which). The chain joins TRBV2 to TRBJ1-4, with D hard to call. The CDR3 DNA sequence: TGTGCCAGCAATATGGCAGATTATGATAATGAAAAACTGTTTTTT. Protein: CASNMADYDNEKLFF.